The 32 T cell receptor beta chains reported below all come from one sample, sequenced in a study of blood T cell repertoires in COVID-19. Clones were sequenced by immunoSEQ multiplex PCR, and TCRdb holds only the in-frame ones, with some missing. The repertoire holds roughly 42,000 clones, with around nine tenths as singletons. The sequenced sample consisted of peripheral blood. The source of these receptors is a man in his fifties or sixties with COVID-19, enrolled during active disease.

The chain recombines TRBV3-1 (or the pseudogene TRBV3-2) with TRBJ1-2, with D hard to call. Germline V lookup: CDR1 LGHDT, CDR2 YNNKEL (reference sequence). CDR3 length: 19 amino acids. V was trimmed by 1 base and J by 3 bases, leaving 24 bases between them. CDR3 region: CASSQAVIPGEGEDYGYTF. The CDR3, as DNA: TGTGCCAGCAGCCAAGCTGTTATCCCGGGAGAGGGTGAAGACTATGGCTACACCTTC.

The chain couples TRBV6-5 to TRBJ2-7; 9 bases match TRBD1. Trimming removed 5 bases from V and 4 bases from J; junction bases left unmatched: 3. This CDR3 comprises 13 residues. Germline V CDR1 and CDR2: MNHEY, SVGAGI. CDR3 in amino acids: CASSRDREYEQYF. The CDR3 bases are TGTGCCAGCAGTCGGGACAGGGAATACGAGCAGTACTTC.

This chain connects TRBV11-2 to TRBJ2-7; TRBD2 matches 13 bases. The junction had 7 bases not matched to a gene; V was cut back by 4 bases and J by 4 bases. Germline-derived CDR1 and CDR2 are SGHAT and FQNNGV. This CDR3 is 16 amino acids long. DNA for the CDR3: TGTGCCAGCAGCTCCGGACTAGCGGGAGATCGGTACGAGCAGTACTTC. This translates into CASSSGLAGDRYEQYF.

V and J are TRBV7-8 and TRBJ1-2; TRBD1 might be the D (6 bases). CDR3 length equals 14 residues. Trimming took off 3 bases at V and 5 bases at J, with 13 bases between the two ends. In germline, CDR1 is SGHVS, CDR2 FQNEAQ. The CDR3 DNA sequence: TGTGCCAGCAGCTTCGACCGCAGGGGATATGGCTACACCTTC. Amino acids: CASSFDRRGYGYTF.

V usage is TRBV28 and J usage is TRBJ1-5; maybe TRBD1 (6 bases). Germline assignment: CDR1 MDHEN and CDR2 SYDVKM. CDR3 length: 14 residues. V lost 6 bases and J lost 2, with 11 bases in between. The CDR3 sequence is CASREGGGNQPQHF. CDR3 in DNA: TGTGCCAGCAGAGAAGGGGGTGGCAATCAGCCCCAGCATTTT.

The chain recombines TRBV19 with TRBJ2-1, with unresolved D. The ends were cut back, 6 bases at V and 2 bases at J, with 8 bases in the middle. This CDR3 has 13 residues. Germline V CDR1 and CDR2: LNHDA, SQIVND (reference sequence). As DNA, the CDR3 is TGTGCCAGTAGCTCCGTCGCCTACAATGAGCAGTTCTTC. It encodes CASSSVAYNEQFF.

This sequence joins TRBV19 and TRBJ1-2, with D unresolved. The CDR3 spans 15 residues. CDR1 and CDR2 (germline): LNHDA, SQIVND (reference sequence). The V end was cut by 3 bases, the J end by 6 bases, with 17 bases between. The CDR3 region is CASSIDLSRSDGYTF. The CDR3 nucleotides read TGTGCCAGTAGTATTGACCTAAGTCGGAGTGATGGCTACACCTTC.

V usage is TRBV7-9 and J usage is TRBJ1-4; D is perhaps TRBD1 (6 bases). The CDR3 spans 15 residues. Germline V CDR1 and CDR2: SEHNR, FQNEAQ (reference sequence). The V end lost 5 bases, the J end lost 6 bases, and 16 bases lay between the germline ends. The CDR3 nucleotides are TGTGCCAGCAGCCCCCCGGGGGGGGCTGATGAAAAACTGTTTTTT. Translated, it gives CASSPPGGADEKLFF.

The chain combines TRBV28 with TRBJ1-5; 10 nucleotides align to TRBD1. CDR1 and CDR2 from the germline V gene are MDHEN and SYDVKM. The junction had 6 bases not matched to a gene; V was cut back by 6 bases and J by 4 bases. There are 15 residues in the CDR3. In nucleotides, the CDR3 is TGTGCCAGCAGCCTCGACAGGGGGCTTAATCAGCCCCAGCATTTT. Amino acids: CASSLDRGLNQPQHF.

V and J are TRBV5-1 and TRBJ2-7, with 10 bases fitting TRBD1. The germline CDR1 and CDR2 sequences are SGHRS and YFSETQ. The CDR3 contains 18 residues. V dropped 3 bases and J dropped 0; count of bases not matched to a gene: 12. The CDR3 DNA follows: TGCGCCAGCAGCTCTAGGCCGCCGGGACAGGGGTTCTCCTACGAGCAGTACTTC. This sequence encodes CASSSRPPGQGFSYEQYF.

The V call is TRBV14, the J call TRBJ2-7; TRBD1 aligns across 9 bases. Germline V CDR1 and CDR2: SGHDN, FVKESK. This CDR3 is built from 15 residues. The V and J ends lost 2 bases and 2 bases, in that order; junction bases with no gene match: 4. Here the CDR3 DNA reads TGTGCCAGCAGCCAATCCTGGACAGGGGCCTACGAGCAGTACTTC. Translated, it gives CASSQSWTGAYEQYF.

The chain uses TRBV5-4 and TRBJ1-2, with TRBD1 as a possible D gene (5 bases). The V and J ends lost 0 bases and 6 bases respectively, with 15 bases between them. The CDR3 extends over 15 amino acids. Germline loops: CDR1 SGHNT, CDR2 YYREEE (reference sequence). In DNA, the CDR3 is TGTGCCAGCAGCTTGGTGACGAGCAGGGCTCATGGCTACACCTTC. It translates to CASSLVTSRAHGYTF.

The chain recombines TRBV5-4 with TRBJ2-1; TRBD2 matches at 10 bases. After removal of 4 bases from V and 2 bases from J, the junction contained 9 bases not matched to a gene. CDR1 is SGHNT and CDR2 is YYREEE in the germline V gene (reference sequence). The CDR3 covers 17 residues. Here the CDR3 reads CASSQGISGRAYNEQFF. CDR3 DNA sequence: TGTGCCAGCAGCCAGGGAATCAGCGGGAGGGCCTACAATGAGCAGTTCTTC.

The CDR3 DNA sequence: TGTGCCAGCAGTTTAGCAGGGGAATACGAGCAGTACTTC. Protein product: CASSLAGEYEQYF. This rearrangement joins TRBV27 to TRBJ2-7, with a tentative D call TRBD1 (6 bases). This CDR3 contains 13 residues. Trimming removed 2 bases from V and 4 bases from J, with 9 bases in between. Per germline, CDR1 MNHEY and CDR2 SMNVEV (reference sequence).

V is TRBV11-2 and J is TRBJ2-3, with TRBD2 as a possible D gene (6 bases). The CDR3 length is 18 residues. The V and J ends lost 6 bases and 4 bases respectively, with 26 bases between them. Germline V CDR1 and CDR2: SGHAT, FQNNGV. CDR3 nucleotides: TGTGCCAGCAGGCAAACGCCCGGAGGGGCGTGGCGCGCAGATACGCAGTATTTT. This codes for CASRQTPGGAWRADTQYF.

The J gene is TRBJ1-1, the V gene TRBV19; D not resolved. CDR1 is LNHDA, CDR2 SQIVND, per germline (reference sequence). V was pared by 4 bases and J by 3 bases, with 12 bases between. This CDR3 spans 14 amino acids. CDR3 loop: CASSTLHKDTEAFF. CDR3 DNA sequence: TGTGCCAGTAGTACACTCCATAAAGACACTGAAGCTTTCTTT.

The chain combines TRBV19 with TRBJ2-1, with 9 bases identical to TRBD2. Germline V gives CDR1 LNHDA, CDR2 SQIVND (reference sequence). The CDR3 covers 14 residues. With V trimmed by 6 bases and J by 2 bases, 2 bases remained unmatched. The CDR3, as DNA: TGTGCCAGTAGGGCTAGCGGGACCTACAATGAGCAGTTCTTC. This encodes CASRASGTYNEQFF.

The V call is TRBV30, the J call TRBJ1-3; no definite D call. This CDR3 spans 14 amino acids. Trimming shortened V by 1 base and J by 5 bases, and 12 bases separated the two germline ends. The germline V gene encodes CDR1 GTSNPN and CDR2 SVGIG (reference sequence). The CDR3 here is CAWSGKQHRNTIYF. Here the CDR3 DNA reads TGTGCCTGGAGTGGAAAACAGCACCGAAACACCATATATTTT.

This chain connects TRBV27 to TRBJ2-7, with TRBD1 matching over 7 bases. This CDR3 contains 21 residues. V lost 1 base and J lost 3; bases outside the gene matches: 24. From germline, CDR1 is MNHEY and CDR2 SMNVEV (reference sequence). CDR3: CASSLLLEYSRDRENNYEQYF. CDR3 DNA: TGTGCCAGCAGTTTATTACTCGAATACTCGAGAGACAGGGAGAATAACTACGAGCAGTACTTC.

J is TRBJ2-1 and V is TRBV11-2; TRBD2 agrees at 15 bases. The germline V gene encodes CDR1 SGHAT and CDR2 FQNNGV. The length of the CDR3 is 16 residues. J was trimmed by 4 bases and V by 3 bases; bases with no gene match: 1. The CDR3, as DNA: TGTGCCAGCAGCTTGGGACTAGCGGGAGGATACAATGAGCAGTTCTTC. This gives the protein CASSLGLAGGYNEQFF.

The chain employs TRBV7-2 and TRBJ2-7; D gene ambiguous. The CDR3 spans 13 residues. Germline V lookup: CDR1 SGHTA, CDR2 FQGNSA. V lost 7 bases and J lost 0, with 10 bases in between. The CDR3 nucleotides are TGTGCCAGCACCCCCTACAGCTCCTACGAGCAGTACTTC. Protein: CASTPYSSYEQYF.

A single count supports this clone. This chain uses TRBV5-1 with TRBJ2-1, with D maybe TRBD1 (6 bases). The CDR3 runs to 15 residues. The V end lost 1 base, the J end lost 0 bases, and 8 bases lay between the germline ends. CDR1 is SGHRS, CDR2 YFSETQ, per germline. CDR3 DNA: TGCGCCAGCAGCTTGACAGGGAACTCCTACAATGAGCAGTTCTTC. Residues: CASSLTGNSYNEQFF.

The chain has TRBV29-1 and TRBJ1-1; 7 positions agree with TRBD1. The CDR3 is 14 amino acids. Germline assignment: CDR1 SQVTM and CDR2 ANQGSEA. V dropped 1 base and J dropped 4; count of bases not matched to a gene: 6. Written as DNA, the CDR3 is TGCAGCGTTGAAGGGCAGGGGGTAGGCACTGAAGCTTTCTTT. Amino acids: CSVEGQGVGTEAFF.

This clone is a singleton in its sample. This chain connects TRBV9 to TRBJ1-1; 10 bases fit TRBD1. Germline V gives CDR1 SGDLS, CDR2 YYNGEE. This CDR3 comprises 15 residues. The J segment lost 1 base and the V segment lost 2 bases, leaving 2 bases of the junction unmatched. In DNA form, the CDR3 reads TGTGCCAGCAGCGTTAGGACAGGGGGGAACACTGAAGCTTTCTTT. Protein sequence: CASSVRTGGNTEAFF.

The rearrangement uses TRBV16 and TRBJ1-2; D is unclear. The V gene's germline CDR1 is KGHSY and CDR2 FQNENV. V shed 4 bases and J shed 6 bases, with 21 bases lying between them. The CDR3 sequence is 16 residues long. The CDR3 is CASSPGVTRRIHGYTF. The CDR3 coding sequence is TGTGCCAGCAGCCCTGGGGTGACAAGGAGGATTCATGGCTACACCTTC.

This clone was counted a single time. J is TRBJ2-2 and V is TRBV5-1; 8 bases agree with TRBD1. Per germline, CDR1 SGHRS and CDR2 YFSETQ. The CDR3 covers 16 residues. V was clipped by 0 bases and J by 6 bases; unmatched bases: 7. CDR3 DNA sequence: TGCGCCAGCAGCTTGGCCACAGGGGGTAGGCCCGGGGAGCTGTTTTTT. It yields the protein CASSLATGGRPGELFF.

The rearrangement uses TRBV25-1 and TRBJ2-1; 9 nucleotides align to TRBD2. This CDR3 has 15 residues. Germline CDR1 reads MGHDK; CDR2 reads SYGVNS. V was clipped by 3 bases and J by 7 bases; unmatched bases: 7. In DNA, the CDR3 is TGTGCCAGCAGTGATATAGCGGGAGTAGGTAATGAGCAGTTCTTC. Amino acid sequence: CASSDIAGVGNEQFF.

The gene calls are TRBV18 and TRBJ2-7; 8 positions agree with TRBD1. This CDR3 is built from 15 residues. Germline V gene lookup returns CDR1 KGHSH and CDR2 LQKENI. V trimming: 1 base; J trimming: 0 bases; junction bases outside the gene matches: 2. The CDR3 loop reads CASSPQTGGSYEQYF. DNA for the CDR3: TGTGCCAGCTCACCACAAACAGGGGGCTCCTACGAGCAGTACTTC. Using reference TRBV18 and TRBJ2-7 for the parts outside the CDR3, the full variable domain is NAGVMQNPRHLVRRRGQEARLRCSPMKGHSHVYWYRQLPEEGLKFMVYLQKENIIDESGMPKERFSAEFPKEGPSILRIQQVVRGDSAAYFCASSPQTGGSYEQYFGPGTRLTVT.

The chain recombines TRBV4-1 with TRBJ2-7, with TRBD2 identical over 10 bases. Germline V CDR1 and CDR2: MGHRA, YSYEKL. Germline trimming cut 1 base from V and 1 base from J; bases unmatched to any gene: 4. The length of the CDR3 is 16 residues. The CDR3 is CASSQVAAGGSYEQYF. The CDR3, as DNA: TGCGCCAGCAGCCAAGTCGCAGCGGGAGGGTCCTACGAGCAGTACTTC.

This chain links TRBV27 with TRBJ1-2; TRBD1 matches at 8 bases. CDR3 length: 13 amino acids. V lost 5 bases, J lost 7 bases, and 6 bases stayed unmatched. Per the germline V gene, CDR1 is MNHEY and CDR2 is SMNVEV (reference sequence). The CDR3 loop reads CASSPDRVLGYTF. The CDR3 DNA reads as TGTGCCAGCAGTCCGGACAGGGTACTTGGCTACACCTTC.

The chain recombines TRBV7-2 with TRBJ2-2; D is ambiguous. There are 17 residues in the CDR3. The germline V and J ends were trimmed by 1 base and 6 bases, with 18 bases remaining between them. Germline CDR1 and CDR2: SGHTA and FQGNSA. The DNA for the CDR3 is TGTGCCAGCAGCTTAGATCGACTCCAGATGGTTGCCGGGGAGCTGTTTTTT. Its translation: CASSLDRLQMVAGELFF.

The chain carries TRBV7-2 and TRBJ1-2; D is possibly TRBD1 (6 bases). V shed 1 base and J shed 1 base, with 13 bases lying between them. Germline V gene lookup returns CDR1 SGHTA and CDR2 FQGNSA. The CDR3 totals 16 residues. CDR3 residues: CASSLGGGGLNYGYTF. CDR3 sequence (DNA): TGTGCCAGCAGCTTAGGGGGGGGCGGACTTAACTATGGCTACACCTTC.